Listed below are T cell receptor beta chains from one sample, sequenced in a study of T-cell memory formation after mild COVID-19. Via MiXCR, TCRdb re-called the 5' RACE reads, giving one row per CDR3 protein. The data show 470,000 or so distinct CDR3 sequences, roughly 25% seen once. The sample comprised PBMCs or a T cell subset sorted from them (not recorded which). The receptors derive from an adult woman who had mild COVID-19 (a few samples of this study predate the infection). Cell type and time point are not known. The CDR3 runs from the conserved cysteine through the conserved F or W. Each record gives: V gene, clone size, D gene, J gene, CDR3 protein, CDR3 DNA. D genes are given only for firm matches. Clone size, where shown, is once, few, many, or a class for clones that have expanded.

v_gene: TRBV12-3/TRBV12-4
abundance: once
d_gene: -
j_gene: TRBJ2-1
CDR3aa: CASSIGQEDNEQFF
CDR3nt: TGTGCCAGCAGCATCGGGCAGGAAGACAATGAGCAGTTCTTC

v_gene: TRBV12-3/TRBV12-4
abundance: -
d_gene: -
j_gene: TRBJ1-1
CDR3aa: CASSLRAGQNTEAFF
CDR3nt: TGTGCCAGCAGTCTCCGAGCCGGGCAGAACACTGAAGCTTTCTTT

v_gene: TRBV20-1
abundance: -
d_gene: TRBD2
j_gene: TRBJ2-7
CDR3aa: CSARRQRLAGLRYEQYF
CDR3nt: TGCAGTGCTAGACGCCAGAGGCTAGCGGGTTTAAGGTACGAGCAGTACTTC

v_gene: TRBV6-2/TRBV6-3
abundance: -
d_gene: TRBD2
j_gene: TRBJ2-5
CDR3aa: CASSYSSGTRTQYF
CDR3nt: TGTGCCAGCAGTTACTCAAGCGGGACCAGAACCCAGTACTTC

v_gene: TRBV5-1
abundance: few
d_gene: -
j_gene: TRBJ2-3
CDR3aa: CASSLGITGRPTDTQYF
CDR3nt: TGCGCCAGCAGCTTGGGTATAACAGGTCGGCCCACAGATACGCAGTATTTT

v_gene: TRBV11-2
abundance: few
d_gene: -
j_gene: TRBJ2-3
CDR3aa: CASSSPGGTDTQYF
CDR3nt: TGTGCCAGCAGCTCCCCTGGGGGGACAGATACGCAGTATTTT

v_gene: TRBV11-2
abundance: few
d_gene: -
j_gene: TRBJ1-1
CDR3aa: CASSPYGGNTEAFF
CDR3nt: TGTGCCAGCAGCCCGTACGGTGGGAACACTGAAGCTTTCTTT

v_gene: TRBV11-2
abundance: few
d_gene: -
j_gene: TRBJ2-3
CDR3aa: CASTPTQLDTQYF
CDR3nt: TGTGCCAGCACCCCGACCCAGCTAGATACGCAGTATTTT

v_gene: TRBV12-3/TRBV12-4
abundance: -
d_gene: -
j_gene: TRBJ1-1
CDR3aa: CASSSPGGREYEAFF
CDR3nt: TGTGCCAGCAGCAGCCCGGGGGGGCGCGAGTATGAAGCTTTCTTT

v_gene: TRBV29-1
abundance: -
d_gene: -
j_gene: TRBJ2-7
CDR3aa: CSVRTVFSYEQYF
CDR3nt: TGCAGCGTGCGGACTGTTTTCTCCTACGAGCAGTACTTC

v_gene: TRBV4-3
abundance: few
d_gene: -
j_gene: TRBJ1-2
CDR3aa: CASSQDWGPGGGYTF
CDR3nt: TGCGCCAGCAGCCAAGATTGGGGGCCCGGGGGTGGCTACACCTTC

v_gene: TRBV7-6
abundance: -
d_gene: -
j_gene: TRBJ2-7
CDR3aa: CASSLTGPLTYEQYF
CDR3nt: TGTGCCAGCAGCCTTACAGGGCCCTTAACCTACGAGCAGTACTTC

v_gene: TRBV5-1
abundance: -
d_gene: -
j_gene: TRBJ2-1
CDR3aa: CASSLVVQGQGNEQFF
CDR3nt: TGCGCCAGCAGCTTGGTCGTTCAGGGGCAAGGCAATGAGCAGTTCTTC

v_gene: TRBV6-1
abundance: few
d_gene: TRBD2
j_gene: TRBJ2-1
CDR3aa: CASSLAIAGGNEQFF
CDR3nt: TGTGCCAGCAGTCTAGCGATAGCGGGGGGTAATGAGCAGTTCTTC

v_gene: TRBV29-1
abundance: -
d_gene: -
j_gene: TRBJ2-2
CDR3aa: CSVEKATTGELFF
CDR3nt: TGCAGCGTTGAAAAGGCGACAACCGGGGAGCTGTTTTTT

v_gene: TRBV20-1
abundance: -
d_gene: TRBD1
j_gene: TRBJ1-5
CDR3aa: CSARVPGQRLNQPQHF
CDR3nt: TGCAGTGCTAGGGTTCCGGGACAGCGTCTAAATCAGCCCCAGCATTTT

v_gene: TRBV7-3
abundance: few
d_gene: TRBD1
j_gene: TRBJ1-1
CDR3aa: CASSLGPTTGVTLIKNTEAFF
CDR3nt: TGTGCCAGCAGCTTAGGACCTACTACAGGGGTGACACTGATTAAGAACACTGAAGCTTTCTTT

v_gene: TRBV4-3
abundance: many
d_gene: -
j_gene: TRBJ2-4
CDR3aa: CASSQEGVGDIQYF
CDR3nt: TGCGCCAGCAGCCAAGAGGGAGTGGGCGACATTCAGTACTTC

v_gene: TRBV11-2
abundance: -
d_gene: -
j_gene: TRBJ1-2
CDR3aa: CASSLDPGHRNYGYTF
CDR3nt: TGTGCCAGCAGCTTAGACCCGGGACACCGAAACTATGGCTACACCTTC

v_gene: TRBV12-3/TRBV12-4
abundance: -
d_gene: -
j_gene: TRBJ2-4
CDR3aa: CASTPAAQAKNIQYF
CDR3nt: TGTGCCAGCACTCCGGCGGCTCAAGCCAAAAACATTCAGTACTTC

v_gene: TRBV12-3/TRBV12-4
abundance: -
d_gene: TRBD1
j_gene: TRBJ1-1
CDR3aa: CASSRQGKAFF
CDR3nt: TGTGCCAGCAGTCGACAGGGTAAAGCTTTCTTT

v_gene: TRBV5-1
abundance: many
d_gene: -
j_gene: TRBJ2-3
CDR3aa: CASSFSADTQYF
CDR3nt: TGCGCCAGCAGCTTTAGCGCAGATACGCAGTATTTT

v_gene: TRBV10-3
abundance: many
d_gene: TRBD2
j_gene: TRBJ2-3
CDR3aa: CASYAGRQADTQYF
CDR3nt: TGTGCCAGCTACGCCGGGAGGCAGGCAGATACGCAGTATTTT

v_gene: TRBV12-3/TRBV12-4
abundance: -
d_gene: -
j_gene: TRBJ1-5
CDR3aa: CASSIRVGEPQHF
CDR3nt: TGTGCCAGCAGTATAAGAGTCGGGGAGCCCCAGCATTTT

v_gene: TRBV3-1
abundance: -
d_gene: TRBD1
j_gene: TRBJ1-5
CDR3aa: CASSRGDRQPQHF
CDR3nt: TGTGCCAGCAGCCGAGGGGACAGACAGCCCCAGCATTTT

v_gene: TRBV20-1
abundance: -
d_gene: TRBD2
j_gene: TRBJ2-5
CDR3aa: CSAREGVFGRARETQYF
CDR3nt: TGCAGTGCTAGAGAGGGGGTATTCGGGAGGGCCCGAGAGACCCAGTACTTC

v_gene: TRBV12-3/TRBV12-4
abundance: -
d_gene: TRBD2
j_gene: TRBJ2-1
CDR3aa: CASSPFLAGDNEQFF
CDR3nt: TGTGCCAGCAGTCCCTTTTTGGCGGGAGACAATGAGCAGTTCTTC

v_gene: TRBV3-1
abundance: -
d_gene: -
j_gene: TRBJ1-1
CDR3aa: CASSRVSTEAFF
CDR3nt: TGTGCCAGCAGCCGGGTGAGCACTGAAGCTTTCTTT

v_gene: TRBV18
abundance: -
d_gene: -
j_gene: TRBJ2-7
CDR3aa: CASSPTGVGEQYF
CDR3nt: TGTGCCAGCAGCCCGACGGGGGTCGGTGAGCAGTACTTC

v_gene: TRBV21-1
abundance: -
d_gene: -
j_gene: TRBJ2-2
CDR3aa: CASSFPGIMNTGELFF
CDR3nt: TGTGCCAGCTCCTTTCCCGGGATCATGAACACCGGGGAGCTGTTTTTT

v_gene: TRBV12-3/TRBV12-4
abundance: few
d_gene: -
j_gene: TRBJ1-4
CDR3aa: CASRIDLPGDNEKLFF
CDR3nt: TGTGCCAGCAGGATTGACCTTCCGGGTGATAATGAAAAACTGTTTTTT

v_gene: TRBV24-1
abundance: -
d_gene: TRBD2
j_gene: TRBJ2-5
CDR3aa: CATSDPGTSGDFQGAQYF
CDR3nt: TGTGCCACCAGTGATCCCGGGACTAGCGGGGATTTTCAAGGGGCCCAGTACTTC

v_gene: TRBV5-1
abundance: -
d_gene: -
j_gene: TRBJ2-2
CDR3aa: CASSSAGSGRWVTGELFF
CDR3nt: TGCGCCAGCAGTTCGGCGGGATCAGGGCGTTGGGTCACCGGGGAGCTGTTTTTT

v_gene: TRBV10-3
abundance: once
d_gene: -
j_gene: TRBJ2-7
CDR3aa: CAISTGQLSYEQYF
CDR3nt: TGTGCCATCAGCACAGGTCAGCTTTCCTACGAGCAGTACTTC

v_gene: TRBV7-9
abundance: -
d_gene: -
j_gene: TRBJ1-1
CDR3aa: CASVASWNTEAFF
CDR3nt: TGTGCCAGCGTGGCATCCTGGAACACTGAAGCTTTCTTT

v_gene: TRBV29-1
abundance: -
d_gene: TRBD1
j_gene: TRBJ1-2
CDR3aa: CSVWGLDRYYGYTF
CDR3nt: TGCAGCGTTTGGGGATTGGACAGGTACTATGGCTACACCTTC

v_gene: TRBV5-5
abundance: -
d_gene: -
j_gene: TRBJ2-3
CDR3aa: CASSLFAPRTGEKETDTQYF
CDR3nt: TGTGCCAGCAGCTTGTTCGCCCCGCGAACGGGGGAAAAGGAGACAGATACGCAGTATTTT

v_gene: TRBV18
abundance: many
d_gene: -
j_gene: TRBJ2-7
CDR3aa: CASSPGTDYEQYF
CDR3nt: TGTGCCAGCAGTCCGGGGACTGACTACGAGCAGTACTTC

v_gene: TRBV11-3
abundance: -
d_gene: -
j_gene: TRBJ2-5
CDR3aa: CASSLNRETQYF
CDR3nt: TGTGCCAGCAGCTTAAATCGGGAGACCCAGTACTTC

v_gene: TRBV7-8
abundance: -
d_gene: TRBD1
j_gene: TRBJ1-3
CDR3aa: CASSDRGVTGNTIYF
CDR3nt: TGTGCCAGCAGTGACAGGGGGGTTACTGGAAACACCATATATTTT

v_gene: TRBV27
abundance: few
d_gene: -
j_gene: TRBJ1-2
CDR3aa: CASRFSGGVYGYTF
CDR3nt: TGTGCCAGCCGATTCTCGGGGGGCGTATATGGCTACACCTTC

v_gene: TRBV27
abundance: few
d_gene: -
j_gene: TRBJ1-2
CDR3aa: CASKSLSNYGYTF
CDR3nt: TGTGCCAGCAAGTCCCTCAGTAACTATGGCTACACCTTC

v_gene: TRBV7-7
abundance: few
d_gene: -
j_gene: TRBJ2-2
CDR3aa: CASSPMNTGELFF
CDR3nt: TGTGCTAGCAGCCCTATGAACACCGGGGAGCTGTTTTTT

v_gene: TRBV20-1
abundance: -
d_gene: -
j_gene: TRBJ1-1
CDR3aa: CSAREGRGTEAFF
CDR3nt: TGCAGTGCTAGAGAGGGTCGAGGGACTGAAGCTTTCTTT

v_gene: TRBV14
abundance: few
d_gene: -
j_gene: TRBJ2-1
CDR3aa: CASSQFRTPSYNEQFF
CDR3nt: TGTGCCAGCAGCCAATTTAGGACCCCTTCATACAATGAGCAGTTCTTC

v_gene: TRBV5-5
abundance: -
d_gene: TRBD1
j_gene: TRBJ2-6
CDR3aa: CASSLGQGGSGANVLTF
CDR3nt: TGTGCCAGCAGCTTGGGACAGGGGGGCTCTGGGGCCAACGTCCTGACTTTC

v_gene: TRBV7-2
abundance: -
d_gene: TRBD1
j_gene: TRBJ2-1
CDR3aa: CASSANRGDYNEQFF
CDR3nt: TGTGCCAGCAGCGCAAACAGGGGGGACTACAATGAGCAGTTCTTC

v_gene: TRBV7-6
abundance: -
d_gene: -
j_gene: TRBJ2-5
CDR3aa: CASSLNTVQETQYF
CDR3nt: TGTGCCAGCAGCCTTAATACGGTTCAGGAGACCCAGTACTTC

v_gene: TRBV7-9
abundance: few
d_gene: -
j_gene: TRBJ2-1
CDR3aa: CASSLTGAAGEQFF
CDR3nt: TGTGCCAGCAGCCTGACTGGGGCCGCCGGTGAGCAGTTCTTC

v_gene: TRBV7-6
abundance: -
d_gene: -
j_gene: TRBJ2-3
CDR3aa: CASSLEVIGSDTQYF
CDR3nt: TGTGCCAGCAGCTTAGAAGTCATTGGATCGGATACGCAGTATTTT

v_gene: TRBV29-1
abundance: -
d_gene: -
j_gene: TRBJ1-4
CDR3aa: CSVELSRNEKLFF
CDR3nt: TGCAGCGTTGAATTGAGTAGGAATGAAAAACTGTTTTTT

v_gene: TRBV27
abundance: -
d_gene: TRBD1
j_gene: TRBJ1-6
CDR3aa: CASTPDRRNSPLHF
CDR3nt: TGTGCCAGCACCCCGGACAGGAGGAATTCACCCCTCCACTTT